The entry that follows covers one T cell receptor (beta chain) sequence. This entry comes from a study of blood T cell repertoires in COVID-19. Assay used: immunoSEQ multiplex PCR; TCRdb lists only in-frame clones, some missing. The repertoire holds fewer than 250,000 clones, with approximately 84% as singletons. Per germline, CDR1 LGHDT and CDR2 YNNKEL (reference sequence). V dropped 5 bases and J dropped 4 bases, with 17 bases sitting between them. The CDR3 extends over 15 amino acids. The receptor was isolated from a man aged 50-60 years with acute or convalescent COVID-19. The chain carries TRBV3-1 (or the pseudogene TRBV3-2) and TRBJ2-5; D remains unclear. The specimen sequenced was peripheral blood. The CDR3 reads CASSTLRRVGETQYF. DNA for the CDR3: TGTGCCAGCAGCACACTACGCCGCGTTGGAGAGACCCAGTACTTC.